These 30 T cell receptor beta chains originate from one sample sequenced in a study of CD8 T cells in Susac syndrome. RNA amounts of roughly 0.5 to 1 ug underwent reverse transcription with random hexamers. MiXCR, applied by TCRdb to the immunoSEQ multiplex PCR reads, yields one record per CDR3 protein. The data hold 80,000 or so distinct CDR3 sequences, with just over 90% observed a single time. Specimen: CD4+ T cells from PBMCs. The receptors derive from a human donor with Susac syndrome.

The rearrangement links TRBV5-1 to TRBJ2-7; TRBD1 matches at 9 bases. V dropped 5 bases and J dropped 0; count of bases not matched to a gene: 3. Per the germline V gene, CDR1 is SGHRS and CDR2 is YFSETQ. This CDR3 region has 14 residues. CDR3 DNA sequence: TGCGCCAGCAGAGGGGACAGGGCCTCCTACGAGCAGTACTTC. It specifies CASRGDRASYEQYF.

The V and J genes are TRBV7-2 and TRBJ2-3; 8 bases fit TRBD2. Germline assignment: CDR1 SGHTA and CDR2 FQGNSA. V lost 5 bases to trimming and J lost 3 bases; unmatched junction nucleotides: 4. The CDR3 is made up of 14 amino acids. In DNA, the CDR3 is TGTGCCAGCAGCATTAGCGGGAAAACAGATACGCAGTATTTT. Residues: CASSISGKTDTQYF.

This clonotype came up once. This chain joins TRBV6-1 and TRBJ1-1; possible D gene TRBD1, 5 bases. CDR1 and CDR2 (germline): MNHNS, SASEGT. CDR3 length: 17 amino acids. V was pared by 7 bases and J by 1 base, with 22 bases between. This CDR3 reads CASTPKGTWWGNTEAFF. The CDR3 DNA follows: TGTGCCAGCACCCCTAAGGGGACCTGGTGGGGGAACACTGAAGCTTTCTTT.

The CDR3 loop reads CASSLADRLGYTF. DNA for the CDR3: TGTGCCAGCAGCTTAGCGGACAGGTTAGGCTACACCTTC. V gene TRBV7-9 combines with J gene TRBJ1-2, with TRBD1 matching over 7 bases. The CDR3 has 13 residues. Losses at the gene ends were 0 bases for V and 8 bases for J; bases not matched to a gene: 3. Germline V CDR1 and CDR2: SEHNR, FQNEAQ (reference sequence).

CDR3 protein: CSVDRGTQETQYF. CDR3 sequence (DNA): TGCAGCGTTGACCGCGGAACCCAAGAGACCCAGTACTTC. The chain carries TRBV29-1 and TRBJ2-5; D is ambiguous. The germline V and J ends were trimmed by 3 bases and 1 base, with 9 bases remaining between them. The length of the CDR3 is 13 residues. The germline V gene encodes CDR1 SQVTM and CDR2 ANQGSEA.

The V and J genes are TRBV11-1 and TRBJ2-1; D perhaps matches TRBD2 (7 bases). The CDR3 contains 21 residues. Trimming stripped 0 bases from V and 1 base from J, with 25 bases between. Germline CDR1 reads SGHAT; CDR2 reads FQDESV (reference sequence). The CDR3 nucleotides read TGTGCCAGCAGCTTAGCGGGGGCCTCGCGGGGGAGCATAGGGTCCTACAATGAGCAGTTCTTC. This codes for CASSLAGASRGSIGSYNEQFF.

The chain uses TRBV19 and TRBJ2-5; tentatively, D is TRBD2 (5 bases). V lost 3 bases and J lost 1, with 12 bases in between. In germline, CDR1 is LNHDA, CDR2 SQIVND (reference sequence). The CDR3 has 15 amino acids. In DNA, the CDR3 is TGTGCCAGTAGTATCTTGGCCAGCGGCCAAGAGACCCAGTACTTC. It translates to CASSILASGQETQYF.

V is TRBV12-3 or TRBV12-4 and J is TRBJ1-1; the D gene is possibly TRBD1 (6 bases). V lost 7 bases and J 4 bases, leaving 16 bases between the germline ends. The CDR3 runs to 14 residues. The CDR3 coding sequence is TGTGCCAGCACTAAAGGGGGGAGTGCCACTGAAGCTTTCTTT. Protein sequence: CASTKGGSATEAFF.

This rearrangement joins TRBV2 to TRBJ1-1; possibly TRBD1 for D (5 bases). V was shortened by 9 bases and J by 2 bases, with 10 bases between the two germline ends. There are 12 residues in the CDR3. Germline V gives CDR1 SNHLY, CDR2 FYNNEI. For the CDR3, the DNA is TGTGCCAGACCCCAGGGTAACACTGAAGCTTTCTTT. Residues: CARPQGNTEAFF. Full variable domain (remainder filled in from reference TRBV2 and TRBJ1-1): EPEVTQTPSHQVTQMGQEVILRCVPISNHLYFYWYRQILGQKVEFLVSFYNNEISEKSEIFDDQFSVERPDGSNFTLKIRSTKLEDSAMYFCARPQGNTEAFFGQGTRLTVV.

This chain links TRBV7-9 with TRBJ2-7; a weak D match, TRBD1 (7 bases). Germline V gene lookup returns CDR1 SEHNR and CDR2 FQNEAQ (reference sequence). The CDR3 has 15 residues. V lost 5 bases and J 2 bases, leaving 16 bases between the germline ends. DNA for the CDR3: TGTGCCAGCAGCCCCCCAGGGGGGCACCCCTACGAGCAGTACTTC. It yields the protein CASSPPGGHPYEQYF. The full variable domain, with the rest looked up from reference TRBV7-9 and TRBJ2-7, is DTGVSQNPRHKITKRGQNVTFRCDPISEHNRLYWYRQTLGQGPEFLTYFQNEAQLEKSRLLSDRFSAERPKGSFSTLEIQRTEQGDSAMYLCASSPPGGHPYEQYFGPGTRLTVT.

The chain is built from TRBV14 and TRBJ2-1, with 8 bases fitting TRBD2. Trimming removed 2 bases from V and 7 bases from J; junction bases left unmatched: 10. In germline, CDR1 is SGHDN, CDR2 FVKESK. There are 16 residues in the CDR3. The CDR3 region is CASSQLSTRGANEQFF. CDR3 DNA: TGTGCCAGCAGCCAACTATCGACGCGGGGGGCGAATGAGCAGTTCTTC.

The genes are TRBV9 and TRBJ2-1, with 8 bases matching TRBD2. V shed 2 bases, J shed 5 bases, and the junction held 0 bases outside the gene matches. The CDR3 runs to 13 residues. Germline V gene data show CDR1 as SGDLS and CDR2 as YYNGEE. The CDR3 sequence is CASSVGLDNEQFF. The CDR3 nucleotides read TGTGCCAGCAGCGTGGGACTAGACAATGAGCAGTTCTTC. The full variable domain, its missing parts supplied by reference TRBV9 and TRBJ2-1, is DSGVTQTPKHLITATGQRVTLRCSPRSGDLSVYWYQQSLDQGLQFLIQYYNGEERAKGNILERFSAQQFPDLHSELNLSSLELGDSALYFCASSVGLDNEQFFGPGTRLTVL.

The CDR3 DNA reads TGCGCCAGCAGCCCCCTAGCCGCCGGGACAGTGGCGTACACCATATATTTT. Its protein is CASSPLAAGTVAYTIYF. The chain has TRBV4-3 and TRBJ1-3; TRBD1 matches at 7 bases. V dropped 4 bases and J dropped 8; count of bases not matched to a gene: 17. The CDR3 is made up of 17 amino acids. Germline V gives CDR1 LGHNA, CDR2 YSLEER.

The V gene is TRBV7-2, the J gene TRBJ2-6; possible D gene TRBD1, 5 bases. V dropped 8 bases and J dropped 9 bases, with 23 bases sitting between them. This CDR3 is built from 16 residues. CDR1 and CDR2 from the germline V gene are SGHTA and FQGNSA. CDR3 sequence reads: CASHERSVRVGNVLTF. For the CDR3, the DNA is TGTGCCAGCCACGAACGGAGCGTCAGGGTAGGCAACGTCCTGACTTTC.

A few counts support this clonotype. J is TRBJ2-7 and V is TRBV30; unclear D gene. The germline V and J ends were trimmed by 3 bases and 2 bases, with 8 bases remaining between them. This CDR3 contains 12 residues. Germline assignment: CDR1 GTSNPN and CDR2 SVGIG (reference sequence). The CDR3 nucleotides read TGTGCCTGGAGACGTGACGCCTACGAGCAGTACTTC. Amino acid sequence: CAWRRDAYEQYF.

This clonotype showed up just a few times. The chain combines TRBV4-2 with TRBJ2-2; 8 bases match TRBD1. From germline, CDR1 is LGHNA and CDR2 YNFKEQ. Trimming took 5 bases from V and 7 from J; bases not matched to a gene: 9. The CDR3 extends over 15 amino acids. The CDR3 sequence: CASSAEDRVDGELFF. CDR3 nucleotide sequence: TGTGCCAGCAGCGCAGAGGACAGGGTCGACGGGGAGCTGTTTTTT.

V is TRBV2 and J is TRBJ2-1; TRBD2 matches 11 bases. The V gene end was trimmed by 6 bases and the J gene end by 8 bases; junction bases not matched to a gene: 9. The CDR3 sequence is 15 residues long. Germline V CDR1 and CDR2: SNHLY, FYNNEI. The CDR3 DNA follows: TGTGCCAGCAGAGTAGCGGGAGGGCAGTACGATGAGCAGTTCTTC. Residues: CASRVAGGQYDEQFF.

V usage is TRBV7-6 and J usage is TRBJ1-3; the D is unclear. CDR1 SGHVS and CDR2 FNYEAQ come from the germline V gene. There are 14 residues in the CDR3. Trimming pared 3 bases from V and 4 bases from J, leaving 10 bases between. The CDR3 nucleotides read TGTGCCAGCAGCTTCAAAGACCTCGGAAACACCATATATTTT. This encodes CASSFKDLGNTIYF.

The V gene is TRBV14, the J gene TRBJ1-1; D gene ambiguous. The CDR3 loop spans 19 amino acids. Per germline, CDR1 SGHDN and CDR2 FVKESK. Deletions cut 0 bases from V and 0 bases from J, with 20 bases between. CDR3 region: CASSQESVYPDPLNTEAFF. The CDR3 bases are TGTGCCAGCAGCCAAGAATCGGTTTACCCAGACCCACTGAACACTGAAGCTTTCTTT.

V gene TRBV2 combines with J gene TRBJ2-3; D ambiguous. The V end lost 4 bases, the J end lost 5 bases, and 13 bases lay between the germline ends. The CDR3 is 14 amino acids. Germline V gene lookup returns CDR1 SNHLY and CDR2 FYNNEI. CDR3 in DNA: TGTGCCAGCAGTGTAGAGGTTTCGGGAGATACGCAGTATTTT. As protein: CASSVEVSGDTQYF. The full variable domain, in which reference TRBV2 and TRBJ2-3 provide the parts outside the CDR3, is EPEVTQTPSHQVTQMGQEVILRCVPISNHLYFYWYRQILGQKVEFLVSFYNNEISEKSEIFDDQFSVERPDGSNFTLKIRSTKLEDSAMYFCASSVEVSGDTQYFGPGTRLTVL.

The CDR3 loop reads CASSRVRGMSNQPQHF. The CDR3 DNA reads TGTGCCAGCAGCCGCGTTCGGGGCATGAGCAATCAGCCCCAGCATTTT. The chain employs TRBV6-1 and TRBJ1-5; perhaps TRBD1 as D (5 bases). V gave up 6 bases and J gave up 1 base, with 16 bases separating them. The CDR3 is 16 residues long. Germline V gene data show CDR1 as MNHNS and CDR2 as SASEGT.

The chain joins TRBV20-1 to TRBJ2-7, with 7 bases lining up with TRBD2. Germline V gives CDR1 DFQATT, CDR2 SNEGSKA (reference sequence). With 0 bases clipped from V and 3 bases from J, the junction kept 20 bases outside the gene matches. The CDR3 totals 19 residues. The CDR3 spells CSARDFRPSGDPLSYEQYF. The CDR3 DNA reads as TGCAGTGCTAGAGATTTCCGCCCTAGCGGAGACCCCTTGAGCTACGAGCAGTACTTC.

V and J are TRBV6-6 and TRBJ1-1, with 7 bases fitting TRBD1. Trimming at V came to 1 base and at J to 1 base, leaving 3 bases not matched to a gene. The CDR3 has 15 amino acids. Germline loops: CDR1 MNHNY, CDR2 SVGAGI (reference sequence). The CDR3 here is CASSYYRTGNTEAFF. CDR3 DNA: TGTGCCAGCAGTTACTATCGGACAGGGAACACTGAAGCTTTCTTT.

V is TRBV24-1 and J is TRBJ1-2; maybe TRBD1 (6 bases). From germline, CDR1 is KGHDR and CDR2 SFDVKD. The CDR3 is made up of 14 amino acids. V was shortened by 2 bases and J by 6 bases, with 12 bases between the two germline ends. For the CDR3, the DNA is TGTGCCACCAGTGATTCGGCAGGGGAAGATGGCTACACCTTC. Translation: CATSDSAGEDGYTF.

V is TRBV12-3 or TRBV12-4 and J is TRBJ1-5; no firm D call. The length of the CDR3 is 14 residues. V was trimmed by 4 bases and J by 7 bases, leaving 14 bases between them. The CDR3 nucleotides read TGTGCCAGCAGTTCCCAGCTCGGGAGGCAGCCCCAGCATTTT. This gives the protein CASSSQLGRQPQHF.

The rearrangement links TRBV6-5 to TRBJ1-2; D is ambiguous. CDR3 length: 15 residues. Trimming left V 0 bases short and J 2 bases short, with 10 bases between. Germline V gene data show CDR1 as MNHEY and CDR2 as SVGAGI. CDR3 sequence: CASSYSFRANYGYTF. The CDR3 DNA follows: TGTGCCAGCAGTTACTCGTTCCGGGCCAACTATGGCTACACCTTC.

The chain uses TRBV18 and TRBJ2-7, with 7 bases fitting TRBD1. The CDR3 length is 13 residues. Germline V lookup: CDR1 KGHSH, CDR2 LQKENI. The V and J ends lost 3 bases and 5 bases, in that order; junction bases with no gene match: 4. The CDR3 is CASSPNTGDEQYF. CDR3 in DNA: TGTGCCAGCTCACCGAACACAGGGGACGAGCAGTACTTC.

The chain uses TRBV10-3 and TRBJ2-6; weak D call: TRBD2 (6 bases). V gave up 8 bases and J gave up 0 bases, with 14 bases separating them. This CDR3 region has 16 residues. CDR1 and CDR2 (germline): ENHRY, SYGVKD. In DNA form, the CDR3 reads TGTGCCATCGGGTCTCGGGAGTTCTCTGGGGCCAACGTCCTGACTTTC. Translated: CAIGSREFSGANVLTF.

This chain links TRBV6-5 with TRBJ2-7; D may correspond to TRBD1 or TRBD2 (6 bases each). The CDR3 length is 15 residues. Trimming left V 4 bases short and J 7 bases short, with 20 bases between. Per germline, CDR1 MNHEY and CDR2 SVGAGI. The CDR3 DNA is TGTGCCAGCAGTTTGCAAGGGGGGTTTGGAGTGGAGCAGTACTTC. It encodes CASSLQGGFGVEQYF.

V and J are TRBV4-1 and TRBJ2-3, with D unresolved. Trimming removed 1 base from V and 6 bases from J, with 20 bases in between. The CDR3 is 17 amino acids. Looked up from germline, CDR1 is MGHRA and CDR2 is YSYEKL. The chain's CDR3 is CASSQGSPGSPGDTQYF. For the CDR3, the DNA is TGCGCCAGCAGCCAAGGAAGTCCGGGTTCTCCGGGCGATACGCAGTATTTT.